These 18 T cell receptor beta chains were all obtained from the same sample, sequenced in a study of PD-L1 blockade in urothelial cancer (dated by TCRdb to the late 2010s). In the paper's terms, the time point label means: pretreatment peripheral blood. Library preparation was by the immunoSEQ multiplex PCR assay. In its TCRdb copy, this immuneACCESS table keeps in-frame sequences only and misses some clones. Where compared with another copy, unresolved V genes explain less than half of these, and the others have no known cause. Here the sample has approximately 50,000 clones; around 80% occur a single time. 2.5% to 3.5% of the sample goes to the ten largest clones. This specimen was PBMCs, taken around atezolizumab (anti-PD-L1) treatment. The source is a man in his 70s with urothelial cancer.

The rearrangement links TRBV9 to TRBJ2-5; D might be TRBD2 (6 bases). Germline loops: CDR1 SGDLS, CDR2 YYNGEE. V shed 3 bases and J shed 7 bases, with 19 bases lying between them. The CDR3 has 15 residues. Here the CDR3 DNA reads TGTGCCAGCAGCGAGTTGGGGAGGACCTCAGGGACCCAGTACTTC. As protein: CASSELGRTSGTQYF.

The J gene is TRBJ1-5, the V gene TRBV21-1. TRBV21-1 is listed as a pseudogene. The CDR3 contains 15 residues. CDR3 residues: CASSKARRSNQPQHF. CDR3 DNA: TGTGCCAGCAGCAAAGCGAGGAGGAGCAATCAGCCCCAGCATTTT.

The chain joins TRBV18 to TRBJ1-2; 9 bases agree with TRBD1. Trimming removed 3 bases from V and 5 bases from J; junction bases left unmatched: 16. There are 18 residues in the CDR3. Germline CDR1 KGHSH, CDR2 LQKENI. CDR3 residues: CASSPLPGQGNLGYGYTF. CDR3 nucleotide sequence: TGTGCCAGCTCACCGTTACCGGGACAGGGAAACCTAGGGTATGGCTACACCTTC.

The chain has TRBV28 and TRBJ1-5, with TRBD1 identical over 9 bases. J was trimmed by 5 bases and V by 6 bases; bases with no gene match: 20. There are 19 residues in the CDR3. Germline V gene sequence: CDR1 MDHEN, CDR2 SYDVKM. The CDR3 loop reads CASSRGSFRDREIHQPQHF. The CDR3 coding sequence is TGTGCCAGCAGCCGCGGGAGTTTTCGGGACAGGGAAATACATCAGCCCCAGCATTTT.

The chain uses TRBV30 and TRBJ1-1; D remains unclear. The ends were cut back, 0 bases at V and 5 bases at J, with 10 bases in the middle. The length of the CDR3 is 13 residues. Germline lookup yields CDR1 GTSNPN and CDR2 SVGIG (reference sequence). CDR3 region: CAWSVQDETEAFF. The CDR3 nucleotides are TGTGCCTGGAGTGTCCAGGATGAGACTGAAGCTTTCTTT.

This clone was seen a handful of times. V usage is TRBV28 and J usage is TRBJ2-5; 11 nucleotides align to TRBD1. V dropped 2 bases and J dropped 5; count of bases not matched to a gene: 7. CDR1 and CDR2 (germline): MDHEN, SYDVKM. The CDR3 is 16 amino acids. The CDR3 region is CASSLTGTGGWETQYF. In DNA form, the CDR3 reads TGTGCCAGCAGTTTAACCGGGACAGGGGGTTGGGAGACCCAGTACTTC. The whole variable domain, filled in from reference TRBV28 and TRBJ2-5, reads DVKVTQSSRYLVKRTGEKVFLECVQDMDHENMFWYRQDPGLGLRLIYFSYDVKMKEKGDIPEGYSVSREKKERFSLILESASTNQTSMYLCASSLTGTGGWETQYFGPGTRLLVL.

This rearrangement joins TRBV5-4 to TRBJ1-2; the D is unclear. There are 14 residues in the CDR3. Germline V gene lookup returns CDR1 SGHNT and CDR2 YYREEE (reference sequence). Trimming took off 0 bases at V and 6 bases at J, with 12 bases between the two ends. This CDR3 reads CASSLGARTDGYTF. In nucleotides, the CDR3 is TGTGCCAGCAGCTTGGGAGCTAGAACGGATGGCTACACCTTC.

The V call is TRBV7-2, the J call TRBJ2-5; TRBD1 might be the D (6 bases). The length of the CDR3 is 13 residues. Trimming took 3 bases from V and 1 from J, leaving 6 bases between them. Germline CDR1 reads SGHTA; CDR2 reads FQGNSA. The chain's CDR3 is CASSFRGQETQYF. The CDR3, as DNA: TGTGCCAGCAGCTTCAGGGGCCAAGAGACCCAGTACTTC.

This chain links TRBV30 with TRBJ2-3, with TRBD2 matching over 8 bases. Germline loops: CDR1 GTSNPN, CDR2 SVGIG (reference sequence). V shed 5 bases and J 2 bases; nucleotides not matched to a gene: 9. This CDR3 contains 15 residues. CDR3 bases: TGTGCCTGGGGGCTCGGCGGGGGGTTCACAGATACGCAGTATTTT. Translation: CAWGLGGGFTDTQYF.

This chain uses TRBV4-3 with TRBJ1-1; D is possibly TRBD1 (5 bases). Germline loops: CDR1 LGHNA, CDR2 YSLEER. Trimming removed 4 bases at V and 0 bases at J, with 9 bases between. CDR3 length: 14 residues. The CDR3, as DNA: TGCGCCAGCAGCCTGGGGCCGCTGAACACTGAAGCTTTCTTT. As protein: CASSLGPLNTEAFF.

J is TRBJ1-5 and V is TRBV7-6; D is unresolved. The CDR3 extends over 15 amino acids. The ends were cut back, 6 bases at V and 0 bases at J, with 12 bases in the middle. The germline V gene has CDR1 SGHVS and CDR2 FNYEAQ. The CDR3 region has the DNA TGTGCCAGCAGTGGAGGTGGCGGTAGCAATCAGCCCCAGCATTTT. Its translation is CASSGGGGSNQPQHF.

The rearrangement joins TRBV19 to TRBJ2-7, with TRBD1 matching 10 bases. The CDR3 runs to 14 residues. Germline CDR1 LNHDA, CDR2 SQIVND (reference sequence). Trimming removed 6 bases from V and 7 bases from J; junction bases left unmatched: 9. The chain's CDR3 is CASSVRQGAWEQYF. As DNA, the CDR3 is TGTGCCAGTAGCGTAAGACAGGGGGCTTGGGAGCAGTACTTC.

The rearrangement joins TRBV6-5 to TRBJ2-7; TRBD2 matches at 8 bases. Trimming at V came to 7 bases and at J to 10 bases, leaving 6 bases not matched to a gene. Germline assignment: CDR1 MNHEY and CDR2 SVGAGI. CDR3 length equals 11 residues. The CDR3: CASKGAGVQYF. In DNA, the CDR3 is TGTGCCAGCAAGGGAGCGGGAGTTCAGTACTTC.

The gene calls are TRBV19 and TRBJ1-5; 7 positions agree with TRBD1. The trim removed 3 bases at V and 10 bases at J, leaving 9 bases unmatched. In germline, CDR1 is LNHDA, CDR2 SQIVND (reference sequence). CDR3 length equals 14 residues. In nucleotides, the CDR3 is TGTGCCAGTAGTATTCAAGGGGGCCCGAGACCCCAGCATTTT. Residues: CASSIQGGPRPQHF.

This chain connects TRBV5-1 to TRBJ1-2; D remains ambiguous. The CDR3 totals 13 residues. Trimming removed 0 bases at V and 6 bases at J, with 9 bases between. Germline CDR1 is SGHRS and CDR2 is YFSETQ. The CDR3 loop is CASSLGEKDGYTF. As DNA, the CDR3 is TGCGCCAGCAGCTTGGGGGAGAAGGATGGCTACACCTTC. Drawing the rest from reference TRBV5-1 and TRBJ1-2, the complete variable domain is KAGVTQTPRYLIKTRGQQVTLSCSPISGHRSVSWYQQTPGQGLQFLFEYFSETQRNKGNFPGRFSGRQFSNSRSEMNVSTLELGDSALYLCASSLGEKDGYTFGSGTRLTVV.

The chain links TRBV7-2 to TRBJ2-1; D call uncertain. Deletions cut 2 bases from V and 8 bases from J, with 13 bases between. The CDR3 runs 14 residues. CDR1 and CDR2 from the germline V gene are SGHTA and FQGNSA. DNA for the CDR3: TGTGCCAGCAGCTTAAGCCTCTCTTTGTATGAGCAGTTCTTC. The encoded protein is CASSLSLSLYEQFF.

The chain carries TRBV7-9 and TRBJ2-5; TRBD2 is a possible D gene (6 bases). Trimming removed 3 bases from V and 2 bases from J, with 25 bases in between. CDR1 is SEHNR and CDR2 is FQNEAQ in the germline V gene (reference sequence). This CDR3 spans 19 amino acids. As DNA, the CDR3 is TGTGCCAGCAGCTTGATCAAAAGGCTCCCGGGGGTTGGGCAAGAGACCCAGTACTTC. The encoded protein is CASSLIKRLPGVGQETQYF.

The J gene is TRBJ2-1, the V gene TRBV28; 12 nucleotides agree with TRBD2. The CDR3 sequence is 15 residues long. The V gene end was trimmed by 5 bases and the J gene end by 6 bases; junction bases not matched to a gene: 5. Germline V CDR1 and CDR2: MDHEN, SYDVKM. CDR3 in DNA: TGTGCCAGCAGTGCTCTAGCGGGAGGGAGCAATGAGCAGTTCTTC. The encoded protein is CASSALAGGSNEQFF.